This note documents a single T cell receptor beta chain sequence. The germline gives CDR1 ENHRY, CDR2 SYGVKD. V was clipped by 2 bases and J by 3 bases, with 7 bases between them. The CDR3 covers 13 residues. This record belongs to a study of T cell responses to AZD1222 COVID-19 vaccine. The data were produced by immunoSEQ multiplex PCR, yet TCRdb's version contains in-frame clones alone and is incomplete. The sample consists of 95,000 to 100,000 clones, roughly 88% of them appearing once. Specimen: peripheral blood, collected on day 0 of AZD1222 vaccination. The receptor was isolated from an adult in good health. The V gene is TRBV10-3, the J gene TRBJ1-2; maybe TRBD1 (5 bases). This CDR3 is CAISEGGDYGYTF. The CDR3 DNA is TGTGCCATCAGTGAGGGGGGAGACTATGGCTACACCTTC.